The entry below gives a single T cell receptor (beta chain) sequence along with its context. Its antigen is unidentified. CDR1 is MDHEN, CDR2 SYDVKM, per germline. V lost 5 bases, J lost 9 bases, and 17 bases lay in between. The CDR3 sequence is 13 residues long. This sample was taken from a study of T cell responses to AZD1222 COVID-19 vaccine. Study observations and caveats: The study sampled repertoires only after the peak T cell response. The study found Spike-specific TCR breadth and depth rose after two AZD1222 doses.

Libraries were prepared by immunoSEQ multiplex PCR; TCRdb keeps only in-frame clonotypes and omits some of them. The sample shows around 120,000 clones, roughly 92% of them seen only once. This specimen consisted of peripheral blood, obtained 28 days after the second AZD1222 dose. The chain uses TRBV28 and TRBJ2-7; D unclear. This sequence was found in an adult who received the AZD1222 COVID-19 vaccine. CDR3 bases: TGTGCCAGCAGTCTCCCCTCCCAAGAAGGGCAGTACTTC. Translating it yields CASSLPSQEGQYF.